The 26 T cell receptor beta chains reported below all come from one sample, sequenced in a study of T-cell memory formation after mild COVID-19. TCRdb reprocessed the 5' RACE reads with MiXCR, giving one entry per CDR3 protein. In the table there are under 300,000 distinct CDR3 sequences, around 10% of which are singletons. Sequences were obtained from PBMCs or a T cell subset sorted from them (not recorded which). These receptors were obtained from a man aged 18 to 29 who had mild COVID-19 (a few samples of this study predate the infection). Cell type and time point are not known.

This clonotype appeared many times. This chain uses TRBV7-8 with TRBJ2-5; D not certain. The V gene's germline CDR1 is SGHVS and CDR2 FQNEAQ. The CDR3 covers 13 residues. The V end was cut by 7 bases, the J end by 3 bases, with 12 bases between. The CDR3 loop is CASIGPLKETQYF. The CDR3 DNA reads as TGTGCCAGCATCGGACCGTTGAAAGAGACCCAGTACTTC.

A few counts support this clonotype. CDR3 DNA sequence: TGTGCCAGCAAGGGGGGGAACACAGATACGCAGTATTTT. Protein product: CASKGGNTDTQYF. V and J are TRBV2 and TRBJ2-3; TRBD2 might be the D (7 bases). Trimming removed 7 bases from V and 2 bases from J, with 10 bases in between. Germline V lookup: CDR1 SNHLY, CDR2 FYNNEI. The CDR3 has 13 residues.

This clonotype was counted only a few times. The CDR3 region has the DNA TGCGCCAGCAGCTTATTACAAGGTGATGGCTACACCTTC. The encoded protein is CASSLLQGDGYTF. The rearrangement joins TRBV5-1 to TRBJ1-2; D uncertain. V was pared by 2 bases and J by 6 bases, with 11 bases between. Germline V gene sequence: CDR1 SGHRS, CDR2 YFSETQ. This CDR3 has 13 residues.

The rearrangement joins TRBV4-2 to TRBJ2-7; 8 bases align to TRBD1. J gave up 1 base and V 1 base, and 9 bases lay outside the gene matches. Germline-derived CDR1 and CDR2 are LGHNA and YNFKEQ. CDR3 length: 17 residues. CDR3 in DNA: TGTGCCAGCAGCCAAGTTTTCCGGGACAGGTCTTCCTACGAGCAGTACTTC. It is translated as CASSQVFRDRSSYEQYF.

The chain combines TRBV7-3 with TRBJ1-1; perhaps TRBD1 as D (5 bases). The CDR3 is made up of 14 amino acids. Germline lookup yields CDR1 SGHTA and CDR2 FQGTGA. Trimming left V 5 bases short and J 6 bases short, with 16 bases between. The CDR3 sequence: CASSTGGGLAEAFF. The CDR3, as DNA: TGTGCCAGCAGCACGGGGGGAGGGCTCGCTGAAGCTTTCTTT.

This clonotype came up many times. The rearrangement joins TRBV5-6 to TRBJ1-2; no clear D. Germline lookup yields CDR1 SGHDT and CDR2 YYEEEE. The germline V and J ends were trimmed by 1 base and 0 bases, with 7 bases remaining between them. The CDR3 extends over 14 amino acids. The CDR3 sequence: CASSLYGANYGYTF. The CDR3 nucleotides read TGTGCCAGCAGCTTGTACGGGGCTAACTATGGCTACACCTTC.

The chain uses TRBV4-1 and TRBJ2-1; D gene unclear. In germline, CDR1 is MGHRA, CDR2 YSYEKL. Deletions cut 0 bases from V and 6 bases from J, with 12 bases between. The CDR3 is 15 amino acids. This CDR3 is CASSQELATSNEQFF. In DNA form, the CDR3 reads TGCGCCAGCAGCCAAGAGCTGGCTACCTCCAATGAGCAGTTCTTC.

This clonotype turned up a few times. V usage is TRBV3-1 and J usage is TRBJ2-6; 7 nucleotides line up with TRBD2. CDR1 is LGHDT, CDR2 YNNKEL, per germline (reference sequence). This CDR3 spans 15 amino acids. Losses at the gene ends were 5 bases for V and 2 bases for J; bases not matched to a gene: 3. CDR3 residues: CASSWDYPGANVLTF. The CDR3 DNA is TGTGCCAGCAGCTGGGACTACCCTGGGGCCAACGTCCTGACTTTC.

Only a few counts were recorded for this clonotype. DNA for the CDR3: TGTGCCAGCAGCCCTCCCGGATTGGGGGGGGACACTGAAGCTTTCTTT. Amino acid sequence: CASSPPGLGGDTEAFF. V and J are TRBV7-8 and TRBJ1-1, with D possibly TRBD1 on 5 matching bases. Trimming took off 5 bases at V and 3 bases at J, with 19 bases between the two ends. The CDR3 runs 16 residues. Germline-derived CDR1 and CDR2 are SGHVS and FQNEAQ.

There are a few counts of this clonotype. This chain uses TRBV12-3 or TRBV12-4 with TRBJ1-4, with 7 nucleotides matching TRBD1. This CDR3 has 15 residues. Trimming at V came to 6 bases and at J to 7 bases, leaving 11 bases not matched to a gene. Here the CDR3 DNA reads TGTGCCAGCAGCCACCTCCAGGGGGGGGGTGAAAAACTGTTTTTT. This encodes CASSHLQGGGEKLFF.

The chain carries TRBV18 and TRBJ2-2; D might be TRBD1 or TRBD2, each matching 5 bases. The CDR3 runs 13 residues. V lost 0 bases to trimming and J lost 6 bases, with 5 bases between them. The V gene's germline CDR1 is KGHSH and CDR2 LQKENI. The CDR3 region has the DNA TGTGCCAGCTCACCACCGGGGGCCGGGGAGCTGTTTTTT. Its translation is CASSPPGAGELFF.

CDR3 residues: CASSLFQGNQPQHF. The CDR3 DNA follows: TGTGCCAGCAGCTTGTTCCAGGGAAATCAGCCCCAGCATTTT. The rearrangement joins TRBV7-2 to TRBJ1-5, with a weak D call TRBD1 (5 bases). Germline V gene sequence: CDR1 SGHTA, CDR2 FQGNSA. This CDR3 is 14 amino acids long. Trimming shortened V by 3 bases and J by 4 bases, and 10 bases separated the two germline ends.

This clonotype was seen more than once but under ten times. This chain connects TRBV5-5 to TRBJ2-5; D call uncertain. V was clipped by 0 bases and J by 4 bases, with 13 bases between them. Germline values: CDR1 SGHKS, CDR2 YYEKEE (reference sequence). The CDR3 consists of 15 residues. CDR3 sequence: CASSLDLSPRETQYF. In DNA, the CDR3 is TGTGCCAGCAGCTTGGATCTGTCCCCAAGAGAGACCCAGTACTTC.

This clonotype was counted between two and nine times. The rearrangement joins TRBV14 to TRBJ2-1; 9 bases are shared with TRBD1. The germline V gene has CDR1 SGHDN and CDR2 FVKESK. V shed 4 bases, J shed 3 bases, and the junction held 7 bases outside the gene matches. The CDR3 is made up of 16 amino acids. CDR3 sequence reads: CASSPSGQGRYNEQFF. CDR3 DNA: TGTGCCAGCAGCCCTTCTGGACAGGGGCGCTACAATGAGCAGTTCTTC.

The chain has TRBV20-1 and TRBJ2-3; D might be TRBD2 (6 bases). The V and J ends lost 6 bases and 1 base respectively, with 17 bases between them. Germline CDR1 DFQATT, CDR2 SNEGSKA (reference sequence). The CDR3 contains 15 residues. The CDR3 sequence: CSAPLAAVRTDTQYF. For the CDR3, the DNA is TGCAGTGCCCCACTAGCTGCAGTACGCACAGATACGCAGTATTTT.

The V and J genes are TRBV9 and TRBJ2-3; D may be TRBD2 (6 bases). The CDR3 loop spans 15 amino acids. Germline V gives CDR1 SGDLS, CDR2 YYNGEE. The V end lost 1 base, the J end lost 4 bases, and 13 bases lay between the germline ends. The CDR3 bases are TGTGCCAGCAGCGTAATTTTCGGGGGAGCAGATACGCAGTATTTT. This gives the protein CASSVIFGGADTQYF.

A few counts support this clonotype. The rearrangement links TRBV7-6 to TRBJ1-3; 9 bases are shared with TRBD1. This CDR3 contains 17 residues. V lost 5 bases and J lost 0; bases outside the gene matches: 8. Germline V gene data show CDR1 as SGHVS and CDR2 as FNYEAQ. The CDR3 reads CASSPGQGRSSGNTIYF. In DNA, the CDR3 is TGTGCCAGCAGCCCAGGACAGGGGAGGTCCTCTGGAAACACCATATATTTT.

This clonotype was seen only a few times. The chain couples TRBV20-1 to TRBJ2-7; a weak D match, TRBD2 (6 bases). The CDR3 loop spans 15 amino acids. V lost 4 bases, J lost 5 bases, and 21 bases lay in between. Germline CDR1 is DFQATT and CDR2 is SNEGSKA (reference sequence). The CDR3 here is CSATGDFYLGDEQYF. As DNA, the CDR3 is TGCAGTGCTACCGGGGACTTTTATCTGGGGGACGAGCAGTACTTC.

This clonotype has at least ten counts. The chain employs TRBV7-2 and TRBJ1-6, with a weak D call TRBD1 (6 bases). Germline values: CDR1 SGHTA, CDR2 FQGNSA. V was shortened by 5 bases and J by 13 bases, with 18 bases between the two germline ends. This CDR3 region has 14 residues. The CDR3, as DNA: TGTGCCAGCAGCGTAGGAGGGGGAATCCCCCCCCTCCACTTT. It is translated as CASSVGGGIPPLHF.

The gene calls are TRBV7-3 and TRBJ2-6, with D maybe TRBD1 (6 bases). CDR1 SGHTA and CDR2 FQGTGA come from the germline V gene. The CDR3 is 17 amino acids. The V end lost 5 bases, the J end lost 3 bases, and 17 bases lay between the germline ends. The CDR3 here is CASSATGNPGGANVLTF. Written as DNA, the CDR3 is TGTGCCAGCAGCGCTACAGGGAATCCTGGTGGGGCCAACGTCCTGACTTTC.

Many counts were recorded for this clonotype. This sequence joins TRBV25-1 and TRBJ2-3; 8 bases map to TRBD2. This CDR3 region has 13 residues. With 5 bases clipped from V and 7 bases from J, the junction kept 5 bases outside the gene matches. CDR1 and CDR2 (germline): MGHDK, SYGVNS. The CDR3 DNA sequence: TGTGCCAGCAGTCCCCCGGGGGGGCATACGCAGTATTTT. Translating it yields CASSPPGGHTQYF.

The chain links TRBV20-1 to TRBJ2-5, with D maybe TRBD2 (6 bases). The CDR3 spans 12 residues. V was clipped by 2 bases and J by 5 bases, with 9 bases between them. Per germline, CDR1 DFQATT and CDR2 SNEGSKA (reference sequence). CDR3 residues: CSARNREETQYF. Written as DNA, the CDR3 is TGCAGTGCTAGAAACCGGGAGGAGACCCAGTACTTC.

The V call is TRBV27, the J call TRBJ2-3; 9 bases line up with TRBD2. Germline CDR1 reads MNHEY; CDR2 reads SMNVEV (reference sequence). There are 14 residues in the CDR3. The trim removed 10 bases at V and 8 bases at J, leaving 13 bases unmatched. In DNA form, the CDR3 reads TGTGCCATCGGGCGGGGGGGCCCGGAGGGTACGCAGTATTTT. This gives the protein CAIGRGGPEGTQYF.

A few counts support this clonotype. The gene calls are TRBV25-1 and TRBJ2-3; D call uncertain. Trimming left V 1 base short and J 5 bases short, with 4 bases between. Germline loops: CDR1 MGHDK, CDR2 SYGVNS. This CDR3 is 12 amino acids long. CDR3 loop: CASSELRDTQYF. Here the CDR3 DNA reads TGTGCCAGCAGTGAATTGAGAGATACGCAGTATTTT.

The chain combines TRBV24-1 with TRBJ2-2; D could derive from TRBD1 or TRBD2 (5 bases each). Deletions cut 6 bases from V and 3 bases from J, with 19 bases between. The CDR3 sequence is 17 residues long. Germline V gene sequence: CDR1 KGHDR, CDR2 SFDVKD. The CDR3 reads CATSPTGGRGDTGELFF. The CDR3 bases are TGTGCCACCAGTCCGACCGGTGGCCGGGGCGACACCGGGGAGCTGTTTTTT.

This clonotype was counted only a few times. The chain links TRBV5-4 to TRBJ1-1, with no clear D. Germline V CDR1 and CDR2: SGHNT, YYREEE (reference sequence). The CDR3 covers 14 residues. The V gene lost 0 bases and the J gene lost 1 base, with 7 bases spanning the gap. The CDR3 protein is CASSLAPTNTEAFF. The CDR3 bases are TGTGCCAGCAGCTTGGCTCCGACGAACACTGAAGCTTTCTTT. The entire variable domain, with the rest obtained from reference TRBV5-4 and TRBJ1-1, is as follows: ETGVTQSPTHLIKTRGQQVTLRCSSQSGHNTVSWYQQALGQGPQFIFQYYREEENGRGNFPPRFSGLQFPNYSSELNVNALELDDSALYLCASSLAPTNTEAFFGQGTRLTVV.